This T cell receptor beta chain is from a study of long-term antiretroviral therapy in people with HIV. The study's findings and limits: Transplant-donor-level diversity was not reached after ART, though diversity increased.

There are 14 residues in the CDR3. V was shortened by 0 bases and J by 8 bases, with 12 bases between the two germline ends. Germline V gene data show CDR1 as SGHRS and CDR2 as YFSETQ. The cryopreserved samples used held roughly 0.9-11 million PBMC prior to extraction of DNA. Version v3.0 of the immunoSEQ assay was performed at survey level. Sequencing aimed to cover roughly 35,000-50,000 T-cell genomes per sample. Here immunoSEQ multiplex PCR was the method, and the copy in TCRdb shows in-frame clones only, minus some. The table includes roughly 36,000 clones, 70% to 90% detected once. Worth noting for this clone: Its antigen is currently unknown.

The starting material was unsorted PBMCs, obtained roughly 2.9 years before starting antiretroviral therapy. The rearrangement uses TRBV5-1 and TRBJ2-1, with D possibly TRBD2 on 7 matching bases. This receptor was obtained from a woman aged 25-40 years with HIV. The CDR3 region has the DNA TGCGCCAGCAGCTTGGGGGGGGGCAGGGATGAGCAGTTCTTC. Its protein product is CASSLGGGRDEQFF.